Here is one TCR beta chain with its context. Antigen unknown. In TCRdb, the 5' RACE reads were re-called with MiXCR into one record per CDR3 protein. The sample holds some 570,000 distinct CDR3 sequences, approximately 20% seen once. V dropped 7 bases and J dropped 7; count of bases not matched to a gene: 5. CDR3 size: 12 residues. Germline V lookup: CDR1 LNHDA, CDR2 SQIVND (reference sequence). This specimen comes from a study of identical twins. General study results and limits: Memory repertoires lacked the insertion deficit that abundant cord blood beta clonotypes showed. The presence of invariant MAIT and iNKT cells could partly confound analyses of zero-insertion sequences.

These data were also filed under a second study, of yellow fever vaccine responses in identical twins.

Input material: CD4+ T cells sorted from blood. The chain uses TRBV19 and TRBJ1-1, with 8 bases fitting TRBD1. The TCR originated in a woman younger than 30 in good health. This CDR3 is CASTRGQVEAFF. Here the CDR3 DNA reads TGTGCCAGTACCAGGGGGCAAGTTGAAGCTTTCTTT. Looking up the rest from reference TRBV19 and TRBJ1-1 gives the full variable domain: DGGITQSPKYLFRKEGQNVTLSCEQNLNHDAMYWYRQDPGQGLRLIYYSQIVNDFQKGDIAEGYSVSREKKESFPLTVTSAQKNPTAFYLCASTRGQVEAFFGQGTRLTVV.